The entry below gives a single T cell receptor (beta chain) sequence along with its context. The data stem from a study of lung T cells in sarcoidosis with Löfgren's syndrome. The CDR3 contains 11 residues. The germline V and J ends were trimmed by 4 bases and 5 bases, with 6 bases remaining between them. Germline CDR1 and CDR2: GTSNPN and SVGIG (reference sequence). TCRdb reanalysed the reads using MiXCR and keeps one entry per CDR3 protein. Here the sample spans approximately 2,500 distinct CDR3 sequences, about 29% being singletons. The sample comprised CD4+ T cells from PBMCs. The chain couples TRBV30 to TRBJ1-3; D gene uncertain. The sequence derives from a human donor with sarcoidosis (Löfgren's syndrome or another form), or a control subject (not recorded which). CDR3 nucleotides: TGTGCCTGGACGGATCGAAACACCATATATTTT. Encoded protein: CAWTDRNTIYF.